Listed here are 18 T cell receptor beta chains from one sample, sequenced in a study of blood T cell repertoires in COVID-19. Sequenced by immunoSEQ multiplex PCR; TCRdb stores in-frame clones only, minus some. The sample records 65,000 to 70,000 clones, roughly four fifths being singletons. The sequencing input was peripheral blood. Receptors were obtained from a woman between 55 and 75 years old with acute or convalescent COVID-19.

V is TRBV6-5 and J is TRBJ1-2; a weak D match, TRBD1 (6 bases). The germline V gene has CDR1 MNHEY and CDR2 SVGAGI. The germline V and J ends were trimmed by 6 bases and 2 bases, with 10 bases remaining between them. CDR3 size: 13 residues. This CDR3 reads CASRMTGNYGYTF. Here the CDR3 DNA reads TGTGCCAGCAGGATGACAGGAAACTATGGCTACACCTTC.

The chain combines TRBV15 with TRBJ1-4; D is possibly TRBD1 (5 bases). The CDR3 is made up of 12 amino acids. Germline CDR1 and CDR2: LNHNV and YYDKDF (reference sequence). V lost 6 bases, J lost 6 bases, and 8 bases lay in between. Here the CDR3 reads CATRDTDEKLFF. In DNA, the CDR3 is TGTGCCACCAGGGACACCGATGAAAAACTGTTTTTT.

The CDR3: CASSLPQVGTEQFF. The CDR3 nucleotides read TGTGCCAGCAGCCTCCCCCAGGTGGGTACTGAGCAGTTCTTC. The chain recombines TRBV5-4 with TRBJ2-1; the D is unclear. V was clipped by 4 bases and J by 9 bases, with 17 bases between them. Germline values: CDR1 SGHNT, CDR2 YYREEE (reference sequence). This CDR3 contains 14 residues.

In its sample, this clone was seen a few times. The chain combines TRBV7-9 with TRBJ1-1, with 7 bases aligning to TRBD1. V dropped 6 bases and J dropped 6; count of bases not matched to a gene: 10. There are 14 residues in the CDR3. Germline assignment: CDR1 SEHNR and CDR2 FQNEAQ (reference sequence). CDR3 sequence: CASRGDSRGAEAFF. CDR3 DNA: TGTGCCAGCAGGGGGGACAGTCGAGGGGCTGAAGCTTTCTTT.

The chain uses TRBV10-3 and TRBJ2-3, with 8 bases fitting TRBD2. Germline CDR1 and CDR2: ENHRY and SYGVKD. V dropped 8 bases and J dropped 6; count of bases not matched to a gene: 7. This CDR3 is built from 13 residues. The CDR3 loop is CAIGAGGADTQYF. Here the CDR3 DNA reads TGTGCCATCGGGGCGGGGGGCGCGGATACGCAGTATTTT.

This clone appeared a single time. The genes are TRBV6-5 and TRBJ1-6; 8 bases fit TRBD1. The CDR3 is 14 residues long. Germline assignment: CDR1 MNHEY and CDR2 SVGAGI. V lost 6 bases and J lost 6; bases outside the gene matches: 4. The CDR3 loop reads CASSLGQGNSPLHF. DNA of the CDR3: TGTGCCAGCAGCCTCGGACAGGGTAATTCACCCCTCCACTTT.

In DNA form, the CDR3 reads TGCGCCAGCAGCCCCGGACATAATGGGGCCAACGTCCTGACTTTC. Translation gives CASSPGHNGANVLTF. V is TRBV5-1 and J is TRBJ2-6; D is perhaps TRBD1 (5 bases). Looked up from germline, CDR1 is SGHRS and CDR2 is YFSETQ. This CDR3 contains 15 residues. V lost 4 bases and J 3 bases, leaving 11 bases between the germline ends. Full variable domain (outside the CDR3, taken from reference TRBV5-1 and TRBJ2-6): KAGVTQTPRYLIKTRGQQVTLSCSPISGHRSVSWYQQTPGQGLQFLFEYFSETQRNKGNFPGRFSGRQFSNSRSEMNVSTLELGDSALYLCASSPGHNGANVLTFGAGSRLTVL.

This clone was observed a single time. The gene calls are TRBV6-5 and TRBJ2-3; D is unclear. Germline loops: CDR1 MNHEY, CDR2 SVGAGI. The CDR3 contains 14 residues. The ends were cut back, 0 bases at V and 5 bases at J, with 9 bases in the middle. CDR3 in DNA: TGTGCCAGCAGTTACTCCTCACCAGGAGATACGCAGTATTTT. This gives the protein CASSYSSPGDTQYF.

The chain uses TRBV18 and TRBJ2-5; perhaps TRBD2 as D (7 bases). Germline CDR1 KGHSH, CDR2 LQKENI. Trimming took off 4 bases at V and 1 base at J, with 16 bases between the two ends. This CDR3 is 16 amino acids long. CDR3 coding DNA: TGTGCCAGCTCACGAGACGGGGGGCCAAGCCAAGAGACCCAGTACTTC. It yields the protein CASSRDGGPSQETQYF.

The rearrangement uses TRBV6-5 and TRBJ1-1, with D uncertain. Germline V lookup: CDR1 MNHEY, CDR2 SVGAGI. The CDR3 contains 15 residues. V was clipped by 5 bases and J by 0 bases, with 13 bases between them. CDR3 in amino acids: CASSKDWNMNTEAFF. Here the CDR3 DNA reads TGTGCCAGCAGTAAGGACTGGAACATGAACACTGAAGCTTTCTTT.

J is TRBJ2-3 and V is TRBV2; TRBD2 might be the D (5 bases). The CDR3 is 13 amino acids. The V end lost 4 bases, the J end lost 3 bases, and 8 bases lay between the germline ends. Looked up from germline, CDR1 is SNHLY and CDR2 is FYNNEI. The CDR3 region is CASSVRETDTQYF. CDR3 coding DNA: TGTGCCAGCAGTGTCCGGGAAACAGATACGCAGTATTTT. The full variable domain, with the rest looked up from reference TRBV2 and TRBJ2-3, is EPEVTQTPSHQVTQMGQEVILRCVPISNHLYFYWYRQILGQKVEFLVSFYNNEISEKSEIFDDQFSVERPDGSNFTLKIRSTKLEDSAMYFCASSVRETDTQYFGPGTRLTVL.

This chain joins TRBV10-1 and TRBJ1-1; D gene uncertain. The CDR3 runs to 13 residues. Trimming cost V 6 bases and J 0 bases, with 8 bases left between them. Germline V lookup: CDR1 WNHNN, CDR2 SYGVQD (reference sequence). This CDR3 is CASSALVNTEAFF. The CDR3 region has the DNA TGCGCCAGCAGCGCGTTAGTGAACACTGAAGCTTTCTTT.

The J gene is TRBJ1-2, the V gene TRBV2; D not resolved. The CDR3 loop spans 14 amino acids. Germline V gene lookup returns CDR1 SNHLY and CDR2 FYNNEI. V lost 1 base to trimming and J lost 3 bases, with 9 bases between them. CDR3 coding DNA: TGTGCCAGCAGTGAAGGTCGGCGGGACTATGGCTACACCTTC. The encoded protein is CASSEGRRDYGYTF.

The rearrangement uses TRBV5-1 and TRBJ2-3; 12 bases align to TRBD2. With V trimmed by 0 bases and J by 4 bases, 3 bases remained unmatched. The CDR3 length is 16 residues. CDR1 is SGHRS and CDR2 is YFSETQ in the germline V gene. The CDR3 coding sequence is TGCGCCAGCAGCTTGGTGGGACTAGCGGGCCCAGATACGCAGTATTTT. It translates to CASSLVGLAGPDTQYF.

This clone was observed a handful of times. The chain joins TRBV9 to TRBJ2-7; TRBD1 matches 7 bases. The V segment lost 0 bases and the J segment 6 bases; nucleotides outside the gene matches: 6. The CDR3 is made up of 14 amino acids. CDR1 and CDR2 from the germline V gene are SGDLS and YYNGEE. CDR3 sequence (DNA): TGTGCCAGCAGCGTAGCCGTAGGACAGGTCGAGCAGTACTTC. Protein sequence: CASSVAVGQVEQYF.

This chain uses TRBV4-1 with TRBJ1-2; the match to TRBD1 covers 7 bases. Germline CDR1 and CDR2: MGHRA and YSYEKL. This CDR3 spans 13 amino acids. V trimming: 4 bases; J trimming: 4 bases; junction bases outside the gene matches: 3. CDR3 sequence (DNA): TGCGCCAGCAGCCCCCGGGACAGCTATGGCTACACCTTC. Residues: CASSPRDSYGYTF.

This clone appeared a single time. The rearrangement joins TRBV19 to TRBJ1-1, with 8 bases matching TRBD1. With V trimmed by 5 bases and J by 4 bases, 15 bases remained unmatched. CDR3 length: 17 residues. Germline CDR1 reads LNHDA; CDR2 reads SQIVND (reference sequence). This chain's CDR3 is CASSLNPGAGGSTEAFF. As DNA, the CDR3 is TGTGCCAGTAGTCTCAACCCAGGGGCAGGGGGCTCCACTGAAGCTTTCTTT.

The CDR3 sequence is CASSQLQQADGELFF. The CDR3 nucleotides are TGCGCCAGCAGCCAACTACAACAGGCCGACGGGGAGCTGTTTTTT. The V and J genes are TRBV4-1 and TRBJ2-2; D perhaps matches TRBD1 (5 bases). Germline V CDR1 and CDR2: MGHRA, YSYEKL. This CDR3 has 15 residues. V lost 2 bases and J lost 7, with 14 bases in between.